These T cell receptor beta chains were read from a single sample in a study of blood T cells in healthy people across ages. TCRdb independently ran MiXCR on the 5' RACE reads; one entry per CDR3 protein. The sample has hundreds of thousands of distinct CDR3 sequences, roughly 43% seen once. Specimen: blood. These receptors came from a man aged 25-45 years in good health. Each CDR3 is given with its conserved first and last residue. A D gene is named only where the DNA matches it firmly. Only some rows state a clone size, as once, few, many or a class for expanded clones.

d_call: -; j_call: TRBJ1-1; clone_size: -; v_call: TRBV12-3/TRBV12-4; cdr3_aa: CASSFIAEAFF; cdr3_nt: TGTGCCAGCAGTTTTATCGCTGAAGCTTTCTTT
d_call: TRBD1; j_call: TRBJ1-2; clone_size: -; v_call: TRBV12-3/TRBV12-4; cdr3_aa: CASSPAGTEGINYGYTF; cdr3_nt: TGCGCCAGCAGCCCGGCCGGGACAGAGGGCATCAACTATGGCTACACCTTC
d_call: TRBD2; j_call: TRBJ2-3; clone_size: -; v_call: TRBV4-3; cdr3_aa: CASSQWSGGQGSTQYF; cdr3_nt: TGCGCCAGCAGCCAATGGAGCGGGGGGCAGGGGAGTACGCAGTATTTT
d_call: -; j_call: TRBJ2-5; clone_size: few; v_call: TRBV29-1; cdr3_aa: CSVEPTAETQYF; cdr3_nt: TGCAGCGTTGAACCTACGGCAGAGACCCAGTACTTC
d_call: -; j_call: TRBJ2-1; clone_size: few; v_call: TRBV4-2; cdr3_aa: CASSQDLRGVGLLEQFF; cdr3_nt: TGTGCCAGCAGCCAAGATTTGAGGGGGGTTGGGCTTCTTGAGCAGTTCTTC
d_call: -; j_call: TRBJ2-1; clone_size: -; v_call: TRBV11-1; cdr3_aa: CASSALPRNPFYNEQFF; cdr3_nt: TGTGCCAGCAGCGCTCTACCTAGGAATCCCTTCTACAATGAGCAGTTCTTC
d_call: TRBD1; j_call: TRBJ1-1; clone_size: -; v_call: TRBV7-2; cdr3_aa: CASSSWDRVNTEAFF; cdr3_nt: TGTGCCAGCAGCAGCTGGGACAGGGTGAACACTGAAGCTTTCTTT
d_call: TRBD1; j_call: TRBJ1-5; clone_size: -; v_call: TRBV7-8; cdr3_aa: CASSLRTGVYSNQPQHF; cdr3_nt: TGTGCCAGCAGCCTTAGGACAGGAGTATATAGCAATCAGCCCCAGCATTTT
d_call: -; j_call: TRBJ1-2; clone_size: many; v_call: TRBV12-3/TRBV12-4; cdr3_aa: CASSLAGGAYGYTF; cdr3_nt: TGTGCCAGCAGTTTAGCAGGGGGGGCCTATGGCTACACCTTC
d_call: -; j_call: TRBJ1-4; clone_size: -; v_call: TRBV27; cdr3_aa: CASSELANEKLFF; cdr3_nt: TGTGCCAGCAGTGAGCTGGCTAATGAAAAACTGTTTTTT
d_call: -; j_call: TRBJ2-5; clone_size: few; v_call: TRBV5-6; cdr3_aa: CASSLARARETQYF; cdr3_nt: TGTGCCAGCAGCTTGGCTCGAGCGAGGGAGACCCAGTACTTC
d_call: TRBD2; j_call: TRBJ2-3; clone_size: once; v_call: TRBV6-5; cdr3_aa: CASTASAGSTDTQYF; cdr3_nt: TGTGCCAGCACCGCCTCAGCGGGGAGCACAGATACGCAGTATTTT
d_call: -; j_call: TRBJ2-1; clone_size: -; v_call: TRBV7-2; cdr3_aa: CASSFHPQGNEQFF; cdr3_nt: TGTGCCAGCAGCTTCCATCCCCAGGGCAATGAGCAGTTCTTC
d_call: -; j_call: TRBJ2-3; clone_size: -; v_call: TRBV4-3; cdr3_aa: CASSQDRVLVTDTQYF; cdr3_nt: TGCGCCAGCAGCCAAGATCGAGTACTAGTTACAGATACGCAGTATTTT
d_call: -; j_call: TRBJ2-7; clone_size: -; v_call: TRBV4-3; cdr3_aa: CASSISRKDSSYEQYF; cdr3_nt: TGCGCCAGCAGCATCTCCCGCAAGGACAGCTCCTACGAGCAGTACTTC